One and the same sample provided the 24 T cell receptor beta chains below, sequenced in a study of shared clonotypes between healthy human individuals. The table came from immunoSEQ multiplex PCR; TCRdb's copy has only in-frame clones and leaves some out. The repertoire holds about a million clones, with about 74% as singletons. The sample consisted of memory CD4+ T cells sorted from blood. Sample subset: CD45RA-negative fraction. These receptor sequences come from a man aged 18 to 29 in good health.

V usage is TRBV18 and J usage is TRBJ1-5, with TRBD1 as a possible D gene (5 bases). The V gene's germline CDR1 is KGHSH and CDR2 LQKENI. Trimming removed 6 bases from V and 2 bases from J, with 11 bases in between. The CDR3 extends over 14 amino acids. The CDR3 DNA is TGTGCCAGCTCCGCGGGGGAAGGCAATCAGCCCCAGCATTTT. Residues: CASSAGEGNQPQHF.

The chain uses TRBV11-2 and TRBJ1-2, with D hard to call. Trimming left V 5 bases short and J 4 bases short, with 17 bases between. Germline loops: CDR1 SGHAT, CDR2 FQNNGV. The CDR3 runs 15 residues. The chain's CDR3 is CASSPLSGGSYGYTF. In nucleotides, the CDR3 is TGTGCCAGCAGCCCCCTGTCGGGCGGAAGCTATGGCTACACCTTC. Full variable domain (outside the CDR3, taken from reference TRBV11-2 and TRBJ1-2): EAGVAQSPRYKIIEKRQSVAFWCNPISGHATLYWYQQILGQGPKLLIQFQNNGVVDDSQLPKDRFSAERLKGVDSTLKIQPAKLEDSAVYLCASSPLSGGSYGYTFGSGTRLTVV.

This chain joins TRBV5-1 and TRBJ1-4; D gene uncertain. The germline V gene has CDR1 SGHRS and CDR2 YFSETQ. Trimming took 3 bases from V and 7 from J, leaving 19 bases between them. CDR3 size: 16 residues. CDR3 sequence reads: CASSSAGHLAGEKLFF. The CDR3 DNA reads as TGCGCCAGCAGCTCAGCCGGGCACTTAGCAGGTGAAAAACTGTTTTTT.

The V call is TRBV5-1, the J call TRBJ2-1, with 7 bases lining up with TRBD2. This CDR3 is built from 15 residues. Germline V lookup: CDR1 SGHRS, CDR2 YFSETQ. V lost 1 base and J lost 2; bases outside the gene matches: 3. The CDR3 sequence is CASSLPSGTYNEQFF. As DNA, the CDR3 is TGCGCCAGCAGCTTGCCCAGCGGGACCTACAATGAGCAGTTCTTC.

The CDR3 is CASSLDPLGSYEQYF. The CDR3 DNA reads TGCGCCAGCAGCTTGGACCCCTTAGGCTCCTACGAGCAGTACTTC. The V gene is TRBV5-1, the J gene TRBJ2-7; the D is unclear. Trimming took 0 bases from V and 0 from J, leaving 10 bases between them. This CDR3 contains 15 residues. The germline V gene encodes CDR1 SGHRS and CDR2 YFSETQ. Together with reference TRBV5-1 and TRBJ2-7, the CDR3 gives the full variable domain: KAGVTQTPRYLIKTRGQQVTLSCSPISGHRSVSWYQQTPGQGLQFLFEYFSETQRNKGNFPGRFSGRQFSNSRSEMNVSTLELGDSALYLCASSLDPLGSYEQYFGPGTRLTVT.

CDR3 amino acids: CASSPNRDRKNNEQFF. The CDR3 DNA is TGTGCCAGCAGTCCGAACCGGGACAGAAAGAACAATGAGCAGTTCTTC. V and J are TRBV25-1 and TRBJ2-1; TRBD1 aligns across 7 bases. The germline CDR1 and CDR2 sequences are MGHDK and SYGVNS. Losses at the gene ends were 5 bases for V and 5 bases for J; bases not matched to a gene: 12. The CDR3 consists of 16 residues.

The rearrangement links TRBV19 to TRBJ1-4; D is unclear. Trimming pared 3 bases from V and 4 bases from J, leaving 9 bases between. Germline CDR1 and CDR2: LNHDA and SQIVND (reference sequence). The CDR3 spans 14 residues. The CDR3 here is CASSIESGNEKLFF. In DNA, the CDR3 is TGTGCCAGTAGTATCGAAAGCGGTAATGAAAAACTGTTTTTT.

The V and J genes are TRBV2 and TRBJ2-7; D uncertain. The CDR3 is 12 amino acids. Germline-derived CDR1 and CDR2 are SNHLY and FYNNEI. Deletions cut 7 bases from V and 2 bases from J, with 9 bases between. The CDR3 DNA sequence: TGTGCCAGCATGGCCCGTGCCTACGAGCAGTACTTC. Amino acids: CASMARAYEQYF.

As DNA, the CDR3 is TGTGCCAGCAGCTCTGGGGTGACAGGGCGTGAAGAAGAGCAGTACTTC. Its protein is CASSSGVTGREEEQYF. The chain uses TRBV7-6 and TRBJ2-7; TRBD1 aligns across 7 bases. CDR1 is SGHVS and CDR2 is FNYEAQ in the germline V gene. The CDR3 totals 16 residues. V lost 4 bases, J lost 7 bases, and 16 bases stayed unmatched.

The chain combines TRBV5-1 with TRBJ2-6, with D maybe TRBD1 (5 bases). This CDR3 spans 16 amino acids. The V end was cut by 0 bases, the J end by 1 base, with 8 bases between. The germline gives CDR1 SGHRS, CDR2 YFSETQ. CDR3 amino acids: CASSLGQKSGANVLTF. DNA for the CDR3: TGCGCCAGCAGCTTGGGACAGAAATCTGGGGCCAACGTCCTGACTTTC.

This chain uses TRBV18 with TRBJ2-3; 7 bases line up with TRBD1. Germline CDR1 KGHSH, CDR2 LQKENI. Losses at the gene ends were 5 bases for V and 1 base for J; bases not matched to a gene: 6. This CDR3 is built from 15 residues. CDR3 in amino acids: CASSNNRGGTDTQYF. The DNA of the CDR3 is TGTGCCAGCTCAAATAACAGGGGCGGCACAGATACGCAGTATTTT.

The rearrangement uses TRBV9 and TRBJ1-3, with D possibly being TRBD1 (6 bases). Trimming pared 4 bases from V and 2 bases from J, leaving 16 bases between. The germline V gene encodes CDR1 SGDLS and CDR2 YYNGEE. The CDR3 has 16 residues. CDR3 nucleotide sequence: TGTGCCAGCAGCCTAAACGCAGGGGCCGCTGGAAACACCATATATTTT. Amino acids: CASSLNAGAAGNTIYF.

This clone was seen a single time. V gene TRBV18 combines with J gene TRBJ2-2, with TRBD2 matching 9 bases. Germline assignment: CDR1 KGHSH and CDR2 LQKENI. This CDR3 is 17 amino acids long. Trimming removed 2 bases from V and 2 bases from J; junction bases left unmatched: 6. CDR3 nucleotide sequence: TGTGCCAGCTCACCAACTAGCGGGCGCCCTAACACCGGGGAGCTGTTTTTT. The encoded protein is CASSPTSGRPNTGELFF.

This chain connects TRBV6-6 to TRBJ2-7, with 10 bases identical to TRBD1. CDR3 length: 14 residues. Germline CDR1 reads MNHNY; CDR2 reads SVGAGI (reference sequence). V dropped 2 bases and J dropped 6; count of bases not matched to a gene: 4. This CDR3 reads CASSYRQGATEQYF. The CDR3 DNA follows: TGTGCCAGCAGTTACAGACAGGGGGCAACCGAGCAGTACTTC.

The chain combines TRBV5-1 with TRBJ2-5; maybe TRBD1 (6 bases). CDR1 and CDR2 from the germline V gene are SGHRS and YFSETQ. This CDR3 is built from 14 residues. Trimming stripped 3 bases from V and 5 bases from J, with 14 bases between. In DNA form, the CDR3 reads TGCGCCAGCAGCTCGGGACAAGGGCTGGAGACCCAGTACTTC. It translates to CASSSGQGLETQYF.

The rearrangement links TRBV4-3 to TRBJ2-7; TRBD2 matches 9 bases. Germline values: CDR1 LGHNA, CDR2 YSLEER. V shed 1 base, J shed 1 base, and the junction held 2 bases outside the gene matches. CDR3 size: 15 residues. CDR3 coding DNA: TGCGCCAGCAGCCAAGCTAGCGGGATATCCTACGAGCAGTACTTC. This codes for CASSQASGISYEQYF.

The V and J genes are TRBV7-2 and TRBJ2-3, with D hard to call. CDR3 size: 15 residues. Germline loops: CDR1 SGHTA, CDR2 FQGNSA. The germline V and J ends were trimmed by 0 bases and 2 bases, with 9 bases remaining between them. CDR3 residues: CASSLADFLTDTQYF. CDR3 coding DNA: TGTGCCAGCAGCTTAGCAGACTTCCTCACAGATACGCAGTATTTT. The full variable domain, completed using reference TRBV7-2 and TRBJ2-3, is GAGVSQSPSNKVTEKGKDVELRCDPISGHTALYWYRQSLGQGLEFLIYFQGNSAPDKSGLPSDRFSAERTGGSVSTLTIQRTQQEDSAVYLCASSLADFLTDTQYFGPGTRLTVL.

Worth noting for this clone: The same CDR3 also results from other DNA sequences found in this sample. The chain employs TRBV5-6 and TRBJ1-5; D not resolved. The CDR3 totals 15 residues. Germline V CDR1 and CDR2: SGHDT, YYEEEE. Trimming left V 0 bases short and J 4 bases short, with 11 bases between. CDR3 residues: CASSLAGRSNQPQHF. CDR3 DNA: TGTGCCAGCAGCTTGGCCGGACGGTCTAATCAGCCCCAGCATTTT.

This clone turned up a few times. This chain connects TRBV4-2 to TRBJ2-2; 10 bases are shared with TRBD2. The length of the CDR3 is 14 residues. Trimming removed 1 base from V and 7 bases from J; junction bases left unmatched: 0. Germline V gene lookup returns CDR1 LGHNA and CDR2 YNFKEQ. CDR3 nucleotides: TGTGCCAGCAGCCAAGGGACTAGCGGCGGGGAGCTGTTTTTT. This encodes CASSQGTSGGELFF.

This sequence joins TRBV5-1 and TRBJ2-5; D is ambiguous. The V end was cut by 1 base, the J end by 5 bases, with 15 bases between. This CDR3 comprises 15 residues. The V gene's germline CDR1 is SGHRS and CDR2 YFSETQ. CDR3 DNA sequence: TGCGCCAGCAGCTTGAGGGCCTCAACCGGGGAGACCCAGTACTTC. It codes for CASSLRASTGETQYF.

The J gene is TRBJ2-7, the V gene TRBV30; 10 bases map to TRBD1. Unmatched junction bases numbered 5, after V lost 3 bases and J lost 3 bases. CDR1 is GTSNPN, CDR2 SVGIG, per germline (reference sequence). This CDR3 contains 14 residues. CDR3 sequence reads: CAWRSRDRGYEQYF. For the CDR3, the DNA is TGTGCCTGGAGATCTCGGGACAGGGGCTACGAGCAGTACTTC. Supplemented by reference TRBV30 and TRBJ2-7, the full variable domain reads SQTIHQWPATLVQPVGSPLSLECTVEGTSNPNLYWYRQAAGRGLQLLFYSVGIGQISSEVPQNLSASRPQDRQFILSSKKLLLSDSGFYLCAWRSRDRGYEQYFGPGTRLTVT.

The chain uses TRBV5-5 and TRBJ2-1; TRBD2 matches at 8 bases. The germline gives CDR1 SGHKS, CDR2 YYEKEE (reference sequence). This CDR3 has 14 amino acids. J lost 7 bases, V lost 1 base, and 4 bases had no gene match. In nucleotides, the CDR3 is TGTGCCAGCAGCTTGCTACTAGCGGTGAATGAGCAGTTCTTC. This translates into CASSLLLAVNEQFF.

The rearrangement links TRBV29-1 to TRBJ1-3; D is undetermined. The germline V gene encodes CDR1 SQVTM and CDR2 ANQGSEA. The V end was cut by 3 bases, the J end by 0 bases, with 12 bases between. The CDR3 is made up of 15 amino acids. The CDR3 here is CSVDSRPDSGNTIYF. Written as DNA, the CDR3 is TGCAGCGTTGATTCCCGGCCAGACTCTGGAAACACCATATATTTT.

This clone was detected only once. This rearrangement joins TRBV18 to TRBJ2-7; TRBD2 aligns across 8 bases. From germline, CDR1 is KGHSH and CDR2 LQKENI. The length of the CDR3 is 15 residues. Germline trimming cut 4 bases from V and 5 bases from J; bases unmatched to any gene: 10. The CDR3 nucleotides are TGTGCCAGCTCACTTGCGGGACTAGATATCCACGAGCAGTACTTC. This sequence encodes CASSLAGLDIHEQYF.